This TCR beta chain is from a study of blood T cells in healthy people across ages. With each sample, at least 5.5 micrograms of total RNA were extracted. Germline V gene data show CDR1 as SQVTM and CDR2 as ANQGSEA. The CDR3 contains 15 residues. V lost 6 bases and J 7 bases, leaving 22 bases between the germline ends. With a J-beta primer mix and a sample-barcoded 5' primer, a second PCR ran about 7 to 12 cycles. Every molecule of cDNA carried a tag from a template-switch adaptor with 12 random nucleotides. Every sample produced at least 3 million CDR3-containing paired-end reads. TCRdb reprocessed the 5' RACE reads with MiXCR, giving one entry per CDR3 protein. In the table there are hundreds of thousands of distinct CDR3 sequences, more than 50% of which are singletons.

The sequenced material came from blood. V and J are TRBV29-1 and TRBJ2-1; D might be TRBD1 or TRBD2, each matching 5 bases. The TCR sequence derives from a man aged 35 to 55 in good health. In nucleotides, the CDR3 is TGCAGCGTCGCTATTGGGACGATCGGGTCGAATGAGCAGTTCTTC. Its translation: CSVAIGTIGSNEQFF.